This T cell receptor beta chain was sequenced during a study of blood T cell repertoires in COVID-19. Study-level information: Collection of acute and convalescent COVID-19 samples took place in the United States, Italy and Spain. In each case, the material was cDNA or gDNA derived from T cells, B-cell-depleted T cells, or PBMCs.

The sample holds one count of this clone. Per the original methods: Nucleated cell number was recorded as an estimate derived from reference gene primer amplification. Data came from immunoSEQ multiplex PCR; TCRdb stores just in-frame clones and leaves some out. V and J calls and clone size follow that table, whereas D and trimming were derived from the DNA. The sample lists more than 100,000 clones, roughly 89% seen once, with 15% to 20% in the top ten. The origin of this receptor is a woman of 80 years or more in a cohort sampled during active COVID-19. The sample taken for sequencing was peripheral blood.

The CDR3 nucleotides read TGCGCCAGCAGTCCCGGGACTATCTACAATGAGCAGTTCTTC. This sequence encodes CASSPGTIYNEQFF. This chain joins TRBV10-1 and TRBJ2-1; 7 positions agree with TRBD2. Trimming at V came to 5 bases and at J to 3 bases, leaving 4 bases not matched to a gene. The CDR3 loop spans 14 amino acids. Germline V CDR1 and CDR2: WNHNN, SYGVQD (reference sequence).